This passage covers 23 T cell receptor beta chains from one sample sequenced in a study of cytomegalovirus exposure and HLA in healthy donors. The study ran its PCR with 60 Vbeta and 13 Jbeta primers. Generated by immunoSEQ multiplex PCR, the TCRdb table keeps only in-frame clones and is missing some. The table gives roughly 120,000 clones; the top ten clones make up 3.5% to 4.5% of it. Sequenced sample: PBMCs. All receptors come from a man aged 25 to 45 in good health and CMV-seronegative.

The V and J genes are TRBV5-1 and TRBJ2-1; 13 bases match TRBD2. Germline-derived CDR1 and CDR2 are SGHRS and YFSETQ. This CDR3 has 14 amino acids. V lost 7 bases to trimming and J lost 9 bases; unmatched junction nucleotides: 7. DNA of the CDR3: TGCGCCAGCCATACTAGCGGGGGGGCTTCTGAGCAGTTCTTC. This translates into CASHTSGGASEQFF. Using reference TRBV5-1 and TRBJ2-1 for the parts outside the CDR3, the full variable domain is KAGVTQTPRYLIKTRGQQVTLSCSPISGHRSVSWYQQTPGQGLQFLFEYFSETQRNKGNFPGRFSGRQFSNSRSEMNVSTLELGDSALYLCASHTSGGASEQFFGPGTRLTVL.

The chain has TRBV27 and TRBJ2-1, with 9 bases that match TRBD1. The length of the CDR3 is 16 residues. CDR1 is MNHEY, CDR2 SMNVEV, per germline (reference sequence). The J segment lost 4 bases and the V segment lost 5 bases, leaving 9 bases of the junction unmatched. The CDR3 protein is CASSKVLGQGYNEQFF. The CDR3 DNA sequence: TGTGCCAGCAGTAAGGTATTGGGACAGGGTTACAATGAGCAGTTCTTC.

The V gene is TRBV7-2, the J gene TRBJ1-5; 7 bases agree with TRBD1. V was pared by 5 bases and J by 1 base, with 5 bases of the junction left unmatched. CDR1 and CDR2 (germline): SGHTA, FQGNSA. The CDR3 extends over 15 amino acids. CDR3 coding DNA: TGTGCCAGCAGCCCACAGGGGCACAGCAATCAGCCCCAGCATTTT. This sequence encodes CASSPQGHSNQPQHF.

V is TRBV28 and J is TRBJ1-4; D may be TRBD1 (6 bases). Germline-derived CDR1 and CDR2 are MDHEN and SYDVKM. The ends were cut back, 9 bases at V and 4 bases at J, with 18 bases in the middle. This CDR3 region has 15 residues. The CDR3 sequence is CASYTGTYHNEKLFF. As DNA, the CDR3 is TGTGCCAGTTACACAGGGACCTACCATAATGAAAAACTGTTTTTT. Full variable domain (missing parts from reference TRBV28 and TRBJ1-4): DVKVTQSSRYLVKRTGEKVFLECVQDMDHENMFWYRQDPGLGLRLIYFSYDVKMKEKGDIPEGYSVSREKKERFSLILESASTNQTSMYLCASYTGTYHNEKLFFGSGTQLSVL.

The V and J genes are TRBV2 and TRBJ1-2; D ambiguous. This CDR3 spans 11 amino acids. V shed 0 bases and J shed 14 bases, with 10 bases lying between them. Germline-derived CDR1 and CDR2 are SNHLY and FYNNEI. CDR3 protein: CASSEALLGTF. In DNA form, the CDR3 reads TGTGCCAGCAGTGAAGCGCTTCTAGGAACCTTC.

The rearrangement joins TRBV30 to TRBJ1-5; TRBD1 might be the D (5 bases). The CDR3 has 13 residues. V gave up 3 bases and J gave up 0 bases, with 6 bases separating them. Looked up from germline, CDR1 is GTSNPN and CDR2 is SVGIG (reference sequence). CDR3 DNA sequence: TGTGCCTGGAGCAGGGATAGCAATCAGCCCCAGCATTTT. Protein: CAWSRDSNQPQHF.

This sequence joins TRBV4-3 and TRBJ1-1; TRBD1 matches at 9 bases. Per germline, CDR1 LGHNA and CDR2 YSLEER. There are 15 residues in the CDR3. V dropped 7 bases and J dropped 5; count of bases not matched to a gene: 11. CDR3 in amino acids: CASNDLTGGRTEAFF. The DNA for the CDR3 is TGCGCCAGCAACGATCTGACAGGGGGTAGAACTGAAGCTTTCTTT.

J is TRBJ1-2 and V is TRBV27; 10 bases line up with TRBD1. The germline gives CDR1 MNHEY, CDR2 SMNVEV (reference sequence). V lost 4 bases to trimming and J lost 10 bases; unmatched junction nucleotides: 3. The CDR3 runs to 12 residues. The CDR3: CASSSGTGAYTF. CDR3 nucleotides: TGTGCCAGCAGTTCCGGGACAGGGGCCTACACCTTC.

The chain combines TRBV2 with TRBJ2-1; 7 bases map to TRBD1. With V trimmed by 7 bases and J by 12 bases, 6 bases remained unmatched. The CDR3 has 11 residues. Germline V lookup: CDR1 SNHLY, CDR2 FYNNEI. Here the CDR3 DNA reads TGTGCCAGCATGGCCCGGGACAGGCAGTTCTTC. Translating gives CASMARDRQFF.

The CDR3 sequence: CASSLGGRRGRGYTF. In DNA, the CDR3 is TGTGCCAGCAGCTTAGGGGGCAGGAGGGGAAGAGGCTACACCTTC. V and J are TRBV7-2 and TRBJ1-2; possible D gene TRBD1, 5 bases. V was pared by 1 base and J by 8 bases, with 17 bases between. CDR1 and CDR2 from the germline V gene are SGHTA and FQGNSA. The CDR3 loop spans 15 amino acids. The full variable domain, rest sourced from reference TRBV7-2 and TRBJ1-2, is GAGVSQSPSNKVTEKGKDVELRCDPISGHTALYWYRQSLGQGLEFLIYFQGNSAPDKSGLPSDRFSAERTGGSVSTLTIQRTQQEDSAVYLCASSLGGRRGRGYTFGSGTRLTVV.

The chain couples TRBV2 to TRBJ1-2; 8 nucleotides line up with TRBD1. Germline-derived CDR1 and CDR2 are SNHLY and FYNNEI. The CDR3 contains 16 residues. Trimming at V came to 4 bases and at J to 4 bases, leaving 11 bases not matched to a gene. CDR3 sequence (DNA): TGTGCCAGCAGTGGGGATGGACAGGGCTTCAGCTATGGCTACACCTTC. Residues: CASSGDGQGFSYGYTF. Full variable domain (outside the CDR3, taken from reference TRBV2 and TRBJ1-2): EPEVTQTPSHQVTQMGQEVILRCVPISNHLYFYWYRQILGQKVEFLVSFYNNEISEKSEIFDDQFSVERPDGSNFTLKIRSTKLEDSAMYFCASSGDGQGFSYGYTFGSGTRLTVV.

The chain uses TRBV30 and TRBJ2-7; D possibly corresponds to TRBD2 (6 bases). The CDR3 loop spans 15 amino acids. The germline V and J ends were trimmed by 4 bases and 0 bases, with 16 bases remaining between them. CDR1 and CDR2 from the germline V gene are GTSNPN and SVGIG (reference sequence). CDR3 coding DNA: TGTGCCTGGACCGGGGGAACCCAGAGCTCCTACGAGCAGTACTTC. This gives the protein CAWTGGTQSSYEQYF.

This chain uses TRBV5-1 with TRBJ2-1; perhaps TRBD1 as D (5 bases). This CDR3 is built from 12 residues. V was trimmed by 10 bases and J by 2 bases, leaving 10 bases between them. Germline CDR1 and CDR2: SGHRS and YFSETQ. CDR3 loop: CASLGPYNEQFF. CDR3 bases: TGCGCCTCCCTGGGGCCCTACAATGAGCAGTTCTTC.

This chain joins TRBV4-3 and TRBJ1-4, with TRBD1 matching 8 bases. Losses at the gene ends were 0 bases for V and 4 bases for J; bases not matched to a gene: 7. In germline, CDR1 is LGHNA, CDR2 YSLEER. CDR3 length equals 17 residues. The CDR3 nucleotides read TGCGCCAGCAGCCAAGATGGGGGGACAGGATATAATGAAAAACTGTTTTTT. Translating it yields CASSQDGGTGYNEKLFF.

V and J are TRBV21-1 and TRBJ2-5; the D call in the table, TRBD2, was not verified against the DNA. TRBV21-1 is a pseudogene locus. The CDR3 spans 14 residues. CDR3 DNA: TGTGCCAGCACGGGCGAGGGCGGTCAAGAGACCCAGTACTTC. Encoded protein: CASTGEGGQETQYF.

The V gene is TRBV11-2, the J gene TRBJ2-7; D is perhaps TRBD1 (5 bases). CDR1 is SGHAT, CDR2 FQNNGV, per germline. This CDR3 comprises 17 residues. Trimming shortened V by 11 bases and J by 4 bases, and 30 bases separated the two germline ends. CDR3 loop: CASYPARQTAFSYEQYF. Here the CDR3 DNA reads TGTGCCTCCTATCCAGCGCGACAGACAGCTTTTTCGTACGAGCAGTACTTC.

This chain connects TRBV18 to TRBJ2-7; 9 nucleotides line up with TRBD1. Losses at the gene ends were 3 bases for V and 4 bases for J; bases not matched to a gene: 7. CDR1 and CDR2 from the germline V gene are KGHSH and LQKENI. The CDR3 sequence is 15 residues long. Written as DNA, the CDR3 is TGTGCCAGCTCACCCCCGGGACAGGGTCAGTACGAGCAGTACTTC. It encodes CASSPPGQGQYEQYF.

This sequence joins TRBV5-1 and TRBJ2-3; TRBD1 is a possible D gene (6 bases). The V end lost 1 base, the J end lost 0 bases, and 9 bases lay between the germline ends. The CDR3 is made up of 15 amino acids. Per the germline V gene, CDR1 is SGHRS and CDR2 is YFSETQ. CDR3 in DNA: TGCGCCAGCAGCTTGAGGGGGATTAGCACAGATACGCAGTATTTT. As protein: CASSLRGISTDTQYF.

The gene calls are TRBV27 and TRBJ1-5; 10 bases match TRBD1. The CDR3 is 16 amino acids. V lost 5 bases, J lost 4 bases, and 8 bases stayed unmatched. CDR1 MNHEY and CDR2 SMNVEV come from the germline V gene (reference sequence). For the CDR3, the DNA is TGTGCCAGCAGTCCTCGGACAGGGGGTTTTAATCAGCCCCAGCATTTT. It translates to CASSPRTGGFNQPQHF.

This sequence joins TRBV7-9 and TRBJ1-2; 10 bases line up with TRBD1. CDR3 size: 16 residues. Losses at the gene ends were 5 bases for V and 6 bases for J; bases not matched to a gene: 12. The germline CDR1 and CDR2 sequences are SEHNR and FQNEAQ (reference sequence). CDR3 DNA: TGTGCCAGCAGCCCCGGGACAGGGGTTATATACGATGGCTACACCTTC. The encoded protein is CASSPGTGVIYDGYTF.

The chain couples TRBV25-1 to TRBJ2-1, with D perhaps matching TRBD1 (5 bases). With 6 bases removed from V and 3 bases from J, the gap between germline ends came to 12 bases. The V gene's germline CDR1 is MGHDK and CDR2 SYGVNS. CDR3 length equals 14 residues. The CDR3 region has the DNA TGTGCCAGCAGACAGGCAGGGCTCTACAATGAGCAGTTCTTC. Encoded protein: CASRQAGLYNEQFF.

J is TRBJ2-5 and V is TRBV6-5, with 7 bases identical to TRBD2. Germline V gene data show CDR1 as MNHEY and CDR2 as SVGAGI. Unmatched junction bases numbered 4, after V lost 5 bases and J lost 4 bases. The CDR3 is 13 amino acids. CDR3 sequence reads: CASSPPGGETQYF. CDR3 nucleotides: TGTGCCAGCAGTCCCCCGGGGGGAGAGACCCAGTACTTC.

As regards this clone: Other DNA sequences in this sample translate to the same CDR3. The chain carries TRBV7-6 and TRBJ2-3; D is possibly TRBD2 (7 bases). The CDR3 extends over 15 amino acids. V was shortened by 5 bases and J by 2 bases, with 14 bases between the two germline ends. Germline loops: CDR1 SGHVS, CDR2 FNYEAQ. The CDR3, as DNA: TGTGCCAGCAGCCCCCCCCGGGGGGCCACAGATACGCAGTATTTT. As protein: CASSPPRGATDTQYF.